The text below deals with one T cell receptor (beta chain). This receptor's antigen is unknown. No quality values exist for individual bases; no much larger clone is one base distant. The data were obtained in a study of identical twins (dated by TCRdb to about 2016). For the study in its entirety: To test whether fetal clonotypes persist, this study deep-sequenced TCR alpha and beta repertoires from monozygotic twins, from unrelated adults of various ages, and from cord blood. To rule out contamination, the twin experiments were replicated at different times with different library preparation protocols. Study-wide findings and limitations: Fewer insertions were carried by abundant cord blood beta clonotypes; a weaker similar trend was observed in young adult naive repertoires, while no such trend was observed in memory repertoires. Because the same donors could not be followed over many years, conclusions were based on cross-sectional statistical analysis. In beta out-of-frame sequences, excess twin sharing was weaker, because having fewer shared sequences lowered the signal-to-noise ratio. Compared with coincidental sharing between unrelated individuals, out-of-frame TCR alpha sequences shared between twins had an excess of sequences with low generation probability. Recombination models systematically underestimated out-of-frame TCR alpha sharing in monozygotic twins but agreed with sharing between unrelated individuals. Zero-insertion analyses could be partly confounded by invariant T cells such as MAIT and iNKT, although diverse VJ usage argued against such confounding for most clonotypes.

The library came from 5' RACE. Instrument on record: Illumina HiSeq 2000. Template switching added a universal primer binding site, and the final cDNA carried a unique molecular identifier that allowed TCR cDNA molecules to be counted accurately. Specific primers in the conserved constant-segment region were used to synthesize first-strand cDNA for the TCR alpha and beta chains. To control for contamination, every cDNA library carried two barcodes: a SMART-Mk sample barcode plus Illumina barcodes. TruSeq adapter sequences, together with Illumina sample barcodes, were added in two successive PCR steps. Sequencing of the TCR alpha and beta cDNA libraries was done on the Illumina HiSeq platform using custom primers. The source study handled its data this way. MiGEC processed the raw reads to extract unique molecular identifiers, while MiXCR was used to determine the CDR3 positions. For each individual, recombination models were inferred using an EM algorithm with the repgenHMM and IGoR tools. The analysis of shared clonotypes was done with the tcR package in R, with sharing normalized by the product of cloneset sizes. To study raw recombination without the effects of thymic and clonal selection, out-of-frame nonproductive sequences were analyzed. Using fastp trimming at Q25 and MiXCR clonotype assembly, TCRdb reanalyzed the public sequencing data and kept in-frame beta chains. Merged by CDR3 protein, the rows form single entries marked with the most common genes and DNA. The V and J calls, along with clone size, are taken from TCRdb and not from the paper's own processing. Counted in this sample were about 470,000 distinct CDR3 sequences; 20% to 25% of them appeared once. Of the sample, approximately 2.9% falls within the top ten clones.

All donors were healthy Caucasians. Three pairs of female monozygotic twins, all aged roughly 18 to 29 years, made up the twin cohort. Positive isolation kits from Invitrogen were used to isolate CD4+ and CD8+ T cell populations. Cut back by 2 bases and 4 bases, the V and J ends lie 9 bases apart. Based on the germline V gene (reference sequence), the CDR1 and CDR2 sequences are DFQATT and SNEGSKA. Reading from cysteine to phenylalanine, the CDR3 counts 12 amino acids. The read is trimmed to its CDR3 DNA, 36 bases read in frame from base 1. These data also formed part of another study, on T cells expressing NK-cell markers. In that second paper, the authors write: Seven to nine donors provided sorted CD3+CD56+NKG2C+, CD3+CD56+NKG2C- and CD3+CD56-NKG2C+ T-cell subsets, whose TCR beta-chain repertoires were profiled. Seven of the eight sequenced donors were HCMV-seropositive and one was HCMV-seronegative. To restrict sorting to alphabetaTCR-expressing T cells, an anti-gammadeltaTCR antibody was added in several experiments. In roughly six donors, the dominant CD3+CD56+NKG2C+ clonotypes were among the top 10 CD8+ clonotypes and accounted for about 1.0-7.5% of CD8+ T cells. Those dominant clonotypes were again the most abundant among CD3+CD56-NKG2C+ cells in several donors, at about 28.3-60.1%. It remained unclear whether the expanded NKG2C-expressing T cell clones were specific for HCMV antigens. Randomly selected healthy volunteers, three men and five women, were used as the eight sequenced donors. HCMV serostatus was determined by detecting HCMV-specific IgG in serum with a commercial ELISA kit. MIGEC was used to demultiplex reads and group the reads by UMI, and MiTCR was used to assemble and quantify clonotypes. Only TCR cDNA sequences supported by at least two reads were kept to exclude erroneous sequences. The tcR package was used for downstream repertoire analysis, and clonotypes were matched between fractions using CDR3 nucleotide sequence together with V segment. Antigen specificity was annotated against VDJdb with VDJmatch, allowing one amino acid substitution in CDR3.

The clonotype originates from a woman aged 18-29 years in good health. The sample taken for sequencing was CD4+ T cells sorted from blood. The rearranged segments are TRBV20-1 and TRBJ2-7; the D gene assignment is ambiguous. The nucleotide sequence reads TGCAGTGCTAGAAGCCCAGGTTACGAGCAGTACTTC. The translation is CSARSPGYEQYF.